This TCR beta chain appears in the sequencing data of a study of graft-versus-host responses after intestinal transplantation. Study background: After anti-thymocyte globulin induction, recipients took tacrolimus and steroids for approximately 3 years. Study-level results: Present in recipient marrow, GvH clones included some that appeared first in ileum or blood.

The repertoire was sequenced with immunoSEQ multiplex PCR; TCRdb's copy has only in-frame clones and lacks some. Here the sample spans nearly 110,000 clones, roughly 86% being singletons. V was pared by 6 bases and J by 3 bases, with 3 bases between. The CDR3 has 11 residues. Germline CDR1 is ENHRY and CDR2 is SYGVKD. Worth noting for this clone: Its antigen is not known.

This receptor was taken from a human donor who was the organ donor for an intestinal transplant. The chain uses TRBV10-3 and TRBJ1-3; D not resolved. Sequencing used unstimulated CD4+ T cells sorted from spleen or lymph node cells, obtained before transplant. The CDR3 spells CAISSGNTIYF. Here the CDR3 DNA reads TGTGCCATCAGCAGTGGAAACACCATATATTTT.